The 11 T cell receptor beta chains below were found in one sample sequenced in a study of identical twins. Using its own MiXCR run on the 5' RACE reads, TCRdb lists one record per CDR3 protein. The table has 1.5 million to 2 million distinct CDR3 sequences, under 35% seen once. Sequences were obtained from cord blood. All receptors come from a newborn girl in good health.

There are a few counts of this clonotype. The rearrangement uses TRBV5-1 and TRBJ1-1, with D unresolved. The CDR3 has 12 residues. Per germline, CDR1 SGHRS and CDR2 YFSETQ. The ends were cut back, 4 bases at V and 7 bases at J, with 11 bases in the middle. The CDR3 sequence: CASSRVFGEAFF. The CDR3 DNA reads as TGCGCCAGCAGCAGGGTTTTCGGTGAAGCTTTCTTT.

The chain has TRBV20-1 and TRBJ2-1; perhaps D is TRBD1 or TRBD2 (5 bases each). From germline, CDR1 is DFQATT and CDR2 SNEGSKA (reference sequence). V dropped 6 bases and J dropped 2 bases, with 23 bases sitting between them. The CDR3 is 17 residues long. The CDR3 is CSAKSRDPLGAYNEQFF. The CDR3 DNA reads TGCAGTGCCAAATCCCGGGACCCCCTCGGGGCCTACAATGAGCAGTTCTTC.

This clonotype showed up just a few times. This chain links TRBV24-1 with TRBJ2-5; 7 bases map to TRBD1. This CDR3 has 14 residues. Unmatched junction bases numbered 2, after V lost 4 bases and J lost 1 base. In germline, CDR1 is KGHDR, CDR2 SFDVKD. The CDR3 DNA sequence: TGTGCCACCAGTGACCGACAGGGCCAAGAGACCCAGTACTTC. This sequence encodes CATSDRQGQETQYF.

In its sample, this clonotype was seen a few times. The V gene is TRBV28, the J gene TRBJ1-2; weak D call: TRBD1 (6 bases). Trimming took 1 base from V and 5 from J, leaving 20 bases between them. Germline V CDR1 and CDR2: MDHEN, SYDVKM. CDR3 length: 17 residues. The CDR3 loop is CASSLSDRLGSWYGYTF. In nucleotides, the CDR3 is TGTGCCAGCAGTTTATCGGACAGACTCGGATCTTGGTATGGCTACACCTTC.

This clonotype was seen a few times. V and J are TRBV2 and TRBJ2-3, with D uncertain. The length of the CDR3 is 12 residues. Trimming left V 7 bases short and J 4 bases short, with 9 bases between. CDR1 and CDR2 (germline): SNHLY, FYNNEI. CDR3 in amino acids: CASIRVADTQYF. Written as DNA, the CDR3 is TGTGCCAGCATCCGGGTGGCAGATACGCAGTATTTT.

The gene calls are TRBV5-1 and TRBJ2-7; D perhaps matches TRBD2 (5 bases). The last part of the DNA fits TRBJ2-5 better; the J call may be wrong. The CDR3 has 16 amino acids. Per germline, CDR1 SGHRS and CDR2 YFSETQ. The CDR3 DNA is TGCGCCAGCAGTCCGGATATCGGGATTCGGAAAGAGACCCAGTACTTC. Protein product: CASSPDIGIRKETQYF.

The chain combines TRBV29-1 with TRBJ2-7; 11 nucleotides match TRBD2. V trimming: 4 bases; J trimming: 3 bases; junction bases outside the gene matches: 8. The CDR3 spans 15 residues. Germline CDR1 SQVTM, CDR2 ANQGSEA. The CDR3 nucleotides are TGCAGCGTTGTTGGGACTAGCGGCACCTACTACGAGCAGTACTTC. Its protein product is CSVVGTSGTYYEQYF.

This clonotype came up a few times. The rearrangement joins TRBV27 to TRBJ2-2; D is undetermined. V lost 2 bases and J lost 7, with 5 bases in between. The CDR3 extends over 12 amino acids. The V gene's germline CDR1 is MNHEY and CDR2 SMNVEV (reference sequence). The CDR3 protein is CASSLNGGELFF. The CDR3 DNA reads TGTGCCAGCAGTTTAAACGGCGGGGAGCTGTTTTTT.

This clonotype was detected only a few times. CDR3: CASSLAHILGPDNYGYTF. The CDR3 nucleotides read TGTGCCAGCAGTTTAGCGCACATCCTCGGGCCTGATAACTATGGCTACACCTTC. J is TRBJ1-2 and V is TRBV12-3 or TRBV12-4; D is unclear. Trimming removed 0 bases at V and 1 base at J, with 18 bases between. CDR3 length equals 18 residues.

The V gene is TRBV12-3 or TRBV12-4, the J gene TRBJ1-2, with D tentatively TRBD1 (5 bases). The CDR3 totals 14 residues. V was shortened by 6 bases and J by 1 base, with 12 bases between the two germline ends. DNA of the CDR3: TGTGCCAGCAGCTCGGGGCTAGTTAACTATGGCTACACCTTC. Translation gives CASSSGLVNYGYTF.

This clonotype was seen a handful of times. The V and J genes are TRBV28 and TRBJ2-3; 8 nucleotides align to TRBD2. V lost 5 bases to trimming and J lost 2 bases; unmatched junction nucleotides: 12. Germline CDR1 reads MDHEN; CDR2 reads SYDVKM. This CDR3 has 17 amino acids. CDR3 nucleotide sequence: TGTGCCAGCAGTCCCCCCAGACTAGCGCCATTCACAGATACGCAGTATTTT. Translation gives CASSPPRLAPFTDTQYF.